These T cell receptor beta chains were read from a single sample in a study of blood T cell repertoires in COVID-19. Profiling relied on immunoSEQ multiplex PCR, and the TCRdb table lists in-frame clones only, not all of them. The table shows about 220,000 clones, with roughly four fifths occurring only once. Sequencing input: peripheral blood. These receptors came from a woman between 55 and 75 years old with acute or convalescent COVID-19. Both conserved end residues are part of each CDR3. The D gene is left open where the match is weak. The listing skips clone size in some rows; elsewhere it reads once, few, many or a size class.

clone_size d_call j_call v_call cdr3_aa cdr3_nt
NA TRBD1 TRBJ1-2 TRBV4-1 CASSIGQERYYGYTF TGCGCCAGCAGCATAGGACAGGAAAGATACTATGGCTACACCTTC
few TRBD1 TRBJ1-2 TRBV10-3 CAITGTGPRSGYTF TGTGCCATCACCGGGACAGGGCCCAGGAGTGGCTACACCTTC
NA NA TRBJ1-1 TRBV4-2 CASSQGPGGTMNTEAFF TGTGCCAGCAGCCAAGGGCCCGGGGGGACAATGAACACTGAAGCTTTCTTT
NA NA TRBJ2-5 TRBV5-4 CASSLAGLQGTQYF TGTGCCAGCAGCTTGGCCGGGTTACAAGGGACCCAGTACTTC
NA TRBD2 TRBJ2-3 TRBV7-2 CASSSPAGEYSRDTQYF TGTGCCAGCAGCTCCCCAGCGGGGGAATACTCCCGAGATACGCAGTATTTT
NA TRBD1 TRBJ1-1 TRBV3-1/TRBV3-2 CASSQGGQLNTEAFF TGTGCCAGCAGCCAAGGGGGACAGTTGAACACTGAAGCTTTCTTT
NA NA TRBJ1-4 TRBV6-6 CASSYQRGSEEKLFF TGTGCCAGCAGTTATCAGAGGGGGAGTGAGGAAAAACTGTTTTTT
NA NA TRBJ1-1 TRBV12-3/TRBV12-4 CASGQPSTEAFF TGTGCCAGCGGACAGCCGAGTACTGAAGCTTTCTTT
NA TRBD2 TRBJ2-2 TRBV3-1/TRBV3-2 CASSQLAGGDANTGELFF TGTGCCAGCAGCCAACTAGCGGGGGGGGACGCGAACACCGGGGAGCTGTTTTTT
NA TRBD1 TRBJ2-1 TRBV4-2 CASSAAQGAEEGQFF TGTGCCAGCAGCGCAGCGCAGGGGGCTGAGGAGGGGCAGTTCTTC
NA NA TRBJ1-3 TRBV9 CASNRGGTYLGNTIYF TGTGCCAGCAACCGAGGAGGGACGTACTTAGGAAACACCATATATTTT
NA TRBD1 TRBJ2-1 TRBV2 CATSQGAGYNEQFF TGTGCCACCTCCCAGGGGGCAGGGTACAATGAGCAGTTCTTC
few NA TRBJ1-1 TRBV4-3 CASSQAGYSTEAFF TGCGCCAGCAGCCAAGCGGGATATAGCACTGAAGCTTTCTTT
few TRBD1 TRBJ1-1 TRBV11-2 CASSFPGQGATEAFF TGTGCCAGCAGCTTCCCCGGACAGGGGGCAACTGAAGCTTTCTTT
NA TRBD1 TRBJ2-1 TRBV12-3/TRBV12-4 CASSLDRVNEQFF TGTGCCAGCAGTTTGGACAGGGTCAATGAGCAGTTCTTC
NA NA TRBJ1-4 TRBV4-1 CASSQNRREKLFF TGCGCCAGCAGCCAAAACAGACGAGAAAAACTGTTTTTT
NA NA TRBJ2-5 TRBV5-5 CASSPQDTYQETQYF TGTGCCAGCAGCCCGCAGGATACGTACCAAGAGACCCAGTACTTC
NA NA TRBJ2-2 TRBV2 CASSERGLNTGELFF TGTGCCAGCAGTGAGCGGGGGCTGAACACCGGGGAGCTGTTTTTT
NA NA TRBJ2-2 TRBV12-3/TRBV12-4 CASSLPHTGELFF TGTGCCAGCAGTTTACCTCACACCGGGGAGCTGTTTTTT
NA NA TRBJ1-2 TRBV6-2/TRBV6-3 CASSDPASQANYGYTF TGTGCCAGCAGTGACCCCGCAAGCCAGGCCAACTATGGCTACACCTTC